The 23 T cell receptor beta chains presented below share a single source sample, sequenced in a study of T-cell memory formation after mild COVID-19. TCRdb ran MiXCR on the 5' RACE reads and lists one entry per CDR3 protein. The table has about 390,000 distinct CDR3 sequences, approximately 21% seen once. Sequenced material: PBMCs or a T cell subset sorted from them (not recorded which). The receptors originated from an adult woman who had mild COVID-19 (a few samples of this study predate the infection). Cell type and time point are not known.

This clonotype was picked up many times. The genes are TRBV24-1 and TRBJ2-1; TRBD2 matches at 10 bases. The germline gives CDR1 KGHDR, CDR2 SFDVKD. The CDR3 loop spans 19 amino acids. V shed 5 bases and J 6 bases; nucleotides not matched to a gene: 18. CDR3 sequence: CATSASQREAGGPSNEQFF. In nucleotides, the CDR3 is TGTGCCACCAGTGCCAGTCAGAGAGAAGCGGGAGGGCCGAGCAATGAGCAGTTCTTC.

The CDR3 reads CASSQLQGPYEQYF. The CDR3, as DNA: TGCGCCAGCAGCCAGTTACAGGGGCCCTACGAGCAGTACTTC. This chain uses TRBV4-1 with TRBJ2-7, with TRBD1 matching over 7 bases. CDR1 and CDR2 (germline): MGHRA, YSYEKL. This CDR3 comprises 14 residues. Losses at the gene ends were 3 bases for V and 2 bases for J; bases not matched to a gene: 4.

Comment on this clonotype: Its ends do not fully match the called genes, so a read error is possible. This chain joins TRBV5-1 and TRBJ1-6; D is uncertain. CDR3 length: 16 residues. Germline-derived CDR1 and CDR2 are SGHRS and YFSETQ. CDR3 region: CASSITSRHDNSHLHF. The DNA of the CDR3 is TGCGCCAGCAGCATCACCAGCAGGCATGATAATTCACACCTCCACTTT. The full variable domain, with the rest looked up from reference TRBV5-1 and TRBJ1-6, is KAGVTQTPRYLIKTRGQQVTLSCSPISGHRSVSWYQQTPGQGLQFLFEYFSETQRNKGNFPGRFSGRQFSNSRSEMNVSTLELGDSALYLCASSITSRHDNSHLHFGNGTRLTVT.

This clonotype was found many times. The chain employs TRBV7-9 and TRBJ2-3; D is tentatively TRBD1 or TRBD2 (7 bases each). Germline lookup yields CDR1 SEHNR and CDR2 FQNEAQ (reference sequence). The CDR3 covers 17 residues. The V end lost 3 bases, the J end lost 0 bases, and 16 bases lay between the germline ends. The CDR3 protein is CASSFPLQGGSTDTQYF. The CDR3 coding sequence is TGTGCCAGCAGCTTCCCCCTTCAGGGGGGGAGCACAGATACGCAGTATTTT.

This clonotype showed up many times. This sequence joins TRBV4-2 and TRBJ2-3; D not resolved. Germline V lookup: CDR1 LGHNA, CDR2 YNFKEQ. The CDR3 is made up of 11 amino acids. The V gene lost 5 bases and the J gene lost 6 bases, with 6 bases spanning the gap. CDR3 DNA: TGTGCCAGCAGCGAAAGCGATACGCAGTATTTT. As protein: CASSESDTQYF.

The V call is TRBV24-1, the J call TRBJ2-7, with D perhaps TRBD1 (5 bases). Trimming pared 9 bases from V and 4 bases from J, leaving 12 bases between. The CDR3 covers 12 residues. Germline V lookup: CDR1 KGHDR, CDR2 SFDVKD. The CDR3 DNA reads TGTGCCACCTCGTCAGGGCGGTACGAGCAGTACTTC. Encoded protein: CATSSGRYEQYF.

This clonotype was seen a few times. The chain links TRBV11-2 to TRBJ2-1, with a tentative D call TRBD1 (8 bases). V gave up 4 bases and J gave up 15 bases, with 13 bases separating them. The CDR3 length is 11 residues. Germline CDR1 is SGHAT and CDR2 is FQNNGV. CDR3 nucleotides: TGTGCCAGCAGCTACAGGGGGGGTCGGTTCTTC. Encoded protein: CASSYRGGRFF.

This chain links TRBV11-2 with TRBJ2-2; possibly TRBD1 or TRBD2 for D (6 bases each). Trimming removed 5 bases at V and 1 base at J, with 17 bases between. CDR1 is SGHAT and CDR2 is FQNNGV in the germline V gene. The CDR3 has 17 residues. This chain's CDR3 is CASSPGGAGQNTGELFF. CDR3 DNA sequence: TGTGCCAGCAGCCCGGGTGGGGCGGGACAGAACACCGGGGAGCTGTTTTTT.

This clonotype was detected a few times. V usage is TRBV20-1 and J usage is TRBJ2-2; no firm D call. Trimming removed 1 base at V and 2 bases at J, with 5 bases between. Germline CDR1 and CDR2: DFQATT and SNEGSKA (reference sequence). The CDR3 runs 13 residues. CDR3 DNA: TGCAGTGCTAGAGGACCTAACACCGGGGAGCTGTTTTTT. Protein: CSARGPNTGELFF.

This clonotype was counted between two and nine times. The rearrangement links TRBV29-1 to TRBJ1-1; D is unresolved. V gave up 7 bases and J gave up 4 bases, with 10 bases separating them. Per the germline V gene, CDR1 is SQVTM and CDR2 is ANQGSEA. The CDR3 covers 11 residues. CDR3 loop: CSAGTGTEAFF. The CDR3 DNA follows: TGCAGCGCGGGTACGGGCACTGAAGCTTTCTTT.

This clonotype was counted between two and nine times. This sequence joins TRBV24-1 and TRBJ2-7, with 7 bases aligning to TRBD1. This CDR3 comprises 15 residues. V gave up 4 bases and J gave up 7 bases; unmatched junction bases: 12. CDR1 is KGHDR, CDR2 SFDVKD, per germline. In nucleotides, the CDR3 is TGTGCCACCAGTGACTCACGACAGGGTACCAGTGAGCAGTACTTC. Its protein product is CATSDSRQGTSEQYF.

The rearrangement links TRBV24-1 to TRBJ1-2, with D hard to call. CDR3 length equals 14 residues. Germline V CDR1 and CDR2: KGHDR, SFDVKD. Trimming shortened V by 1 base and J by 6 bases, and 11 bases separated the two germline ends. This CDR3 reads CATSDFPAYDGYTF. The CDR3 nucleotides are TGTGCCACCAGTGATTTTCCGGCCTACGATGGCTACACCTTC.

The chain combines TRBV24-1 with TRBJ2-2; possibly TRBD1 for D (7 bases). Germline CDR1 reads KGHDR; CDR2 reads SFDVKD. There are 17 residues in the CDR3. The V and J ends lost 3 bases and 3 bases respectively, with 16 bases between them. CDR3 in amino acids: CATSDDWRDSDTGELFF. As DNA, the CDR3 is TGTGCCACCAGTGATGATTGGAGGGACAGTGACACCGGGGAGCTGTTTTTT.

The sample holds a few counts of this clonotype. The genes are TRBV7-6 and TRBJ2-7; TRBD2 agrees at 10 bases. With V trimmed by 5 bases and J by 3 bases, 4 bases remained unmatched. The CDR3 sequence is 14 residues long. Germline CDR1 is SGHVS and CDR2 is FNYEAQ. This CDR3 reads CASSDGLADYEQYF. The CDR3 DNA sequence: TGTGCCAGCAGCGACGGACTAGCGGACTACGAGCAGTACTTC. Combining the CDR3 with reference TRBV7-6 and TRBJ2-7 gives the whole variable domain GAGVSQSPRYKVTKRGQDVALRCDPISGHVSLYWYRQALGQGPEFLTYFNYEAQQDKSGLPNDRFSAERPEGSISTLTIQRTEQRDSAMYRCASSDGLADYEQYFGPGTRLTVT.

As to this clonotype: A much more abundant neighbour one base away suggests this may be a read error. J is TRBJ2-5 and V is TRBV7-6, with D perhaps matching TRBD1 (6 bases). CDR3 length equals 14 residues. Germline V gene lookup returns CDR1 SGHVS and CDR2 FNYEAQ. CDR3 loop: CASSGKGDMETKYF. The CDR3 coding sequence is TGTGCCAGCAGCGGCAAGGGGGATATGGAGACCAAGTACTTC.

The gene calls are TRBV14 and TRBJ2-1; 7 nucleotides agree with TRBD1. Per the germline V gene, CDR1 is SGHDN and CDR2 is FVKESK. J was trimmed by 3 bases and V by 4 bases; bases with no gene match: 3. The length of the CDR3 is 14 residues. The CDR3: CASSRRQGYNEQFF. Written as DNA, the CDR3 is TGTGCCAGCAGCCGGAGACAGGGCTACAATGAGCAGTTCTTC.

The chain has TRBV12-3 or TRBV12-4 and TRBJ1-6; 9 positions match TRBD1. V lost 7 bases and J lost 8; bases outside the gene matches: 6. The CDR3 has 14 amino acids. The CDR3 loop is CASNPTGGYSPLHF. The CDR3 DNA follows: TGTGCCAGCAACCCGACAGGGGGGTATTCACCCCTCCACTTT.

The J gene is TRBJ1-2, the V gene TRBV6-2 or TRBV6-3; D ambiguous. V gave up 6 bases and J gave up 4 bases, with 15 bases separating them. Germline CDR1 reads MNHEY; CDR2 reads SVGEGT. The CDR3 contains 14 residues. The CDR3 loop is CASRLGSRFYGYTF. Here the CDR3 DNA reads TGTGCCAGCAGATTAGGATCGCGTTTCTATGGCTACACCTTC.

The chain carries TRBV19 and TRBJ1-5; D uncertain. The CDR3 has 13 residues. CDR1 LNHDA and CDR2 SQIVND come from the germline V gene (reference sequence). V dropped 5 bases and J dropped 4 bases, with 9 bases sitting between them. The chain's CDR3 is CASSVPSNQPQHF. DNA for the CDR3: TGTGCCAGTAGTGTGCCCTCAAATCAGCCCCAGCATTTT.

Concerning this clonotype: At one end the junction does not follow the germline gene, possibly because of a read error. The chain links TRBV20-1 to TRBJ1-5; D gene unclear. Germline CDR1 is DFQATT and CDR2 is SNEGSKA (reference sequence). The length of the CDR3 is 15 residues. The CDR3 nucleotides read TGCAGTGCCAAAAGGTCTGAGTATAGCAATCAGCCACAGCATTTT. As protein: CSAKRSEYSNQPQHF.

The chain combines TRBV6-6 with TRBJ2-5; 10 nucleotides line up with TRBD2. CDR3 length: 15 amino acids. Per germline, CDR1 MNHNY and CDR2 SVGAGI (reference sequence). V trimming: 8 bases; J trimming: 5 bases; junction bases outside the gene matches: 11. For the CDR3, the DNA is TGTGCCAGCGCACTATCTAGCGGGAGATTTGAGACCCAGTACTTC. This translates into CASALSSGRFETQYF.

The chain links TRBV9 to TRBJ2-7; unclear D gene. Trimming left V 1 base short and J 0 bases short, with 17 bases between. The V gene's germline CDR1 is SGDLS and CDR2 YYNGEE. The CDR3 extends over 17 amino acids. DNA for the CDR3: TGTGCCAGCAGCGTATCCCCCGACGCAGCGAGCTCCTACGAGCAGTACTTC. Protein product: CASSVSPDAASSYEQYF.

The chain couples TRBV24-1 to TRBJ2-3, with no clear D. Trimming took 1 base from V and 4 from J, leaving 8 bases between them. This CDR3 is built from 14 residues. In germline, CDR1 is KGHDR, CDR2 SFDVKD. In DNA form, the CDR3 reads TGTGCCACCAGTGATTTCCGCGAGGCAGATACGCAGTATTTT. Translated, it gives CATSDFREADTQYF.